The sequence of this T cell receptor beta chain was determined in a study of T cell clones after liver transplantation. The CDR3 consists of 12 residues. V was pared by 2 bases and J by 3 bases, with 5 bases between. Germline V gives CDR1 SNHLY, CDR2 FYNNEI. Here immunoSEQ multiplex PCR was the method, and the copy in TCRdb shows in-frame clones only, minus some. The table includes about 70,000 clones, around 80% detected once. The sample in question was CD4+ T cells from blood, obtained 12 months after liver transplant. This sequence was found in a human patient who received a liver transplant. A share of the T cells may be of graft donor origin. The chain links TRBV2 to TRBJ2-7; the D is unclear. The CDR3 sequence is CASSERFYEQYF. In nucleotides, the CDR3 is TGTGCCAGCAGTGAAAGATTCTACGAGCAGTACTTC.